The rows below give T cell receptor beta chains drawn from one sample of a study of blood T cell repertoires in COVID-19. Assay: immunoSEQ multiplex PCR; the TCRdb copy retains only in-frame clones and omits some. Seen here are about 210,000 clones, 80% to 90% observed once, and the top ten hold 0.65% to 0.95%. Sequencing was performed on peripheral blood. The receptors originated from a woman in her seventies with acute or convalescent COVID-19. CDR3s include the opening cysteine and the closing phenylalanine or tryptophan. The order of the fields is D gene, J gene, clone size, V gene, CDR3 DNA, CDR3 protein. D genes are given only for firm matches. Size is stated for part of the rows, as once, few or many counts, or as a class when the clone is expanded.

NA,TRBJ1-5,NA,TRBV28,TGTGCCAGCAGTCCCCTCGGGGGTAACAATCAGCCCCAGCATTTT,CASSPLGGNNQPQHF
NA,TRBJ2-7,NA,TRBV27,TGTGCCAGCAGTATCCGTACATCCTGGGCCTCCTACGAGCAGTACTTC,CASSIRTSWASYEQYF
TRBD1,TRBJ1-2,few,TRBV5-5,TGTGCCAGCAGCTTGGAGGACAGGAGGGGCTACACCTTC,CASSLEDRRGYTF
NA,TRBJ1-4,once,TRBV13,TGTGCCAGCAGCTTAGCTCCAGTGGGAGACGGATATAATGAAAAACTGTTTTTT,CASSLAPVGDGYNEKLFF
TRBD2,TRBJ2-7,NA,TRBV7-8,TGTGCCAGCAGCTTACGGGGCGGGAGTAACAACGAGCAGTACTTC,CASSLRGGSNNEQYF
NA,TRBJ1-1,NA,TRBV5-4,TGTGCCAGCAGCTTGGGGCCCTCGGGGTTCGCTGAAGCTTTCTTT,CASSLGPSGFAEAFF
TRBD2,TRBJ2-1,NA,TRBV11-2,TGTGCCAGCAGCTTAGTCCCGGGGGGGGGCCTCAATGAGCAGTTCTTC,CASSLVPGGGLNEQFF
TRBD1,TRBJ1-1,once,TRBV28,TGTGCCAGCAGATCGGACAGGGTGACTGAAGCTTTCTTT,CASRSDRVTEAFF
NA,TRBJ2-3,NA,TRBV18,TGTGCCAGCTCTCGGGACTTAATTACCCCGCAGTATTTT,CASSRDLITPQYF
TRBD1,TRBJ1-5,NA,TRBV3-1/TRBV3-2,TGTGCCAGCAGCCAGGGGACAGGGGATCAGCCCCAGCATTTT,CASSQGTGDQPQHF
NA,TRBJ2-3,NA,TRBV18,TGTGCCAGCTCACCACCCGGGGGAACAGATACGCAGTATTTT,CASSPPGGTDTQYF
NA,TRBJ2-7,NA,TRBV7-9,TGTGCCAGCAGCCTCTCCTACGAGCAGTACTTC,CASSLSYEQYF